The entry below gives a single T cell receptor beta chain sequence along with its context. Its matching antigen is unknown. This sample stems from a study of breast tumors, draining lymph nodes, adjacent tissues. Regarding the study as a whole: Findings are consistent with lymph node origin and intratumoral expansion of most tumor T cells.

Breast cancer patients provided tissue from their axillary draining lymph nodes. Via MiXCR, TCRdb re-called the multiplex PCR reads, giving one row per CDR3 protein. Counted here are some 230,000 distinct CDR3 sequences, under 35% occurring once; the ten biggest clones make up approximately 4%. The clonotype originates from a female donor with breast cancer. Some clones in this sample may be carry-over from other donors' samples. Specimen: axillary lymph node tissue.

The CDR3 DNA is TGTGCCAGCAGCCGGACTAGCGGGAGGGCACAAAACATTCAGTACTTC. Protein product: CASSRTSGRAQNIQYF. J is TRBJ2-4 and V is TRBV7-2; 15 nucleotides match TRBD2. Germline CDR1 SGHTA, CDR2 FQGNSA. CDR3 length equals 16 residues. Trimming cost V 5 bases and J 5 bases; bases outside gene matches: 4.